The rows below give T cell receptor beta chains drawn from one sample of a study of cytomegalovirus exposure and HLA in healthy donors. Sequencing used immunoSEQ multiplex PCR; TCRdb keeps in-frame clones, though not all of them. Of about 98,000 clones in the sample, approximately 83% are singletons; the top ten hold roughly 3.8%. The specimen sequenced was PBMCs. These receptors were collected from a female donor in good health and CMV-seropositive. Both conserved end residues are part of each CDR3. The D gene is left open where the match is weak. Expanded clones get a size class; other rows say once, few or many, or leave the size out.

clone_size	v_call	d_call	j_call	cdr3_nt	cdr3_aa
NA	TRBV6-1	NA	TRBJ1-1	TGTGCCAGCAGTGCCTCGGGGGACCCAGGAACCGAAGCTTTCTTT	CASSASGDPGTEAFF
NA	TRBV28	NA	TRBJ2-7	TGTGCCAGCAGTGCCCCTGGAGGGCTAAGCTCCTACGAGCAGTACTTC	CASSAPGGLSSYEQYF
few	TRBV28	TRBD1	TRBJ1-1	TGTGCCAGCAGTTTATTACCGGGACAGGCGGGATCTGAAGCTTTCTTT	CASSLLPGQAGSEAFF
NA	TRBV30	NA	TRBJ1-5	TGTGCCTGGGGCCCGGGACACCGGCAGCCCCAGCATTTT	CAWGPGHRQPQHF
NA	TRBV27	NA	TRBJ2-7	TGTGCCAGCAGACCTTCCGGGACAAAACTCGACGAGCAGTACTTC	CASRPSGTKLDEQYF
once	TRBV15	NA	TRBJ1-1	TGTGCCACCAGCAGAGATCGGCAGACACTTAACACTGAAGCTTTCTTT	CATSRDRQTLNTEAFF
NA	TRBV2	TRBD1	TRBJ1-1	TGTGCCAGCAGAGACAGGGGGCGTTTTGGGGGCACTGAAGCTTTCTTT	CASRDRGRFGGTEAFF
NA	TRBV13	TRBD2	TRBJ2-3	TGTGCCAGCAGGCGGGGGGGAAGCACAGATACGCAGTATTTT	CASRRGGSTDTQYF
NA	TRBV25-1	NA	TRBJ1-2	TGTGCCAGCAGTGAGACTCTACGGCAGAAGTCGGAGGGCTACACCTTC	CASSETLRQKSEGYTF
NA	TRBV9	NA	TRBJ2-2	TGTGCCAGCAGCGTATTAGGAGGGGGACAGAGGAACACCGGGGAGCTGTTTTTT	CASSVLGGGQRNTGELFF
few	TRBV6-5	NA	TRBJ2-7	TGTGCCAGTCGCTCCTATCTTAACTCCTACGAGCAGTACTTC	CASRSYLNSYEQYF
NA	TRBV7-2	NA	TRBJ2-5	TGTGCCAGCAGCCCGCAGGGAGGGACCCAGTACTTC	CASSPQGGTQYF
NA	TRBV5-8	TRBD1	TRBJ2-3	TGTGCCAGCAGCTTGGGGACAGGGACAGATACGCAGTATTTT	CASSLGTGTDTQYF
NA	TRBV5-4	NA	TRBJ1-6	TGTGCCAGCAGCGGGCGGGGGCGATCACCCCTCCACTTT	CASSGRGRSPLHF
NA	TRBV29-1	TRBD1	TRBJ1-2	TGCAGCGTCTCAGACGGACAGGCTTCTAACTATGGCTACACCTTC	CSVSDGQASNYGYTF
NA	TRBV9	NA	TRBJ2-1	TGTGCCAGCAGCGTAGGGGCCCACAATGAGCAGTTCTTC	CASSVGAHNEQFF
NA	TRBV7-2	TRBD2	TRBJ2-2	TGTGCCAGCAGCTCGCTTGCGGGGGGGATCGGGGAGCTGTTTTTT	CASSSLAGGIGELFF
NA	TRBV29-1	NA	TRBJ1-1	TGCAGCGTTGTTGTCCTTAAGAACACTGAAGCTTTCTTT	CSVVVLKNTEAFF
NA	TRBV7-6	NA	TRBJ2-3	TGTGCCAGCAGCCCTACAGGGGATACGCAGTATTTT	CASSPTGDTQYF
NA	TRBV5-1	TRBD1	TRBJ2-7	TGCGCCAGCAGCTTTCAGGGGTTCGGGTCCATCCGGGACAGGGTCTACGAGCAGTACTTC	CASSFQGFGSIRDRVYEQYF
NA	TRBV7-2	NA	TRBJ2-5	TGTGCCAGCAGCCCGACGGGAGAGACCCAGTACTTC	CASSPTGETQYF
NA	TRBV15	NA	TRBJ1-2	TGTGCCACCAGCAGAGGAGCGACCACCTATGGCTACACCTTC	CATSRGATTYGYTF
NA	TRBV6-1	TRBD2	TRBJ2-5	TGTGCCAGCAGCGAAACCCCGGGACTAGCGGGGGCCACGCACTTC	CASSETPGLAGATHF
NA	TRBV15	NA	TRBJ1-6	TGTGCCACCAGCAGAGCCGGACAGTCGAGGCCCCTCCACTTT	CATSRAGQSRPLHF
NA	TRBV5-1	NA	TRBJ2-7	TGCGCCAGCAAAGGGGATGAGTACGAGCAGTACTTC	CASKGDEYEQYF
few	TRBV29-1	NA	TRBJ1-1	TGCAGCGTGGAGGGACCCATGAACACTGAAGCTTTCTTT	CSVEGPMNTEAFF
NA	TRBV7-6	TRBD2	TRBJ2-1	TGTGCCAGCAGCCCCAGTCCCCGGGGACTAGCGGGGGGGACGAATGAGCAGTTCTTC	CASSPSPRGLAGGTNEQFF
NA	TRBV5-1	NA	TRBJ2-1	TGCGCCAGCAGCTTGGGACGGAGAAGCTCCTACAATGAGCAGTTCTTC	CASSLGRRSSYNEQFF
NA	TRBV7-9	TRBD1	TRBJ2-7	TGTGCCAGCGGCGGACAGGGGGTTACCTACGAGCAGTACTTC	CASGGQGVTYEQYF
NA	TRBV7-6	TRBD2	TRBJ2-5	TGTGCCAGCAGTGGTCGCGGGGGGCCTCAAGAGACCCAGTACTTC	CASSGRGGPQETQYF
NA	TRBV5-1	TRBD1	TRBJ2-7	TGCGCCAGCAGCCTTGGGGGGGTCGGGACAGGGGGTCACGAGCAGTACTTC	CASSLGGVGTGGHEQYF
NA	TRBV5-1	NA	TRBJ1-5	TGCGCCAGCAGGGAGAATGGCAATCAGCCCCAGCATTTT	CASRENGNQPQHF
NA	TRBV6-5	NA	TRBJ1-2	TGTGCCAGCAGTTCCCCAGACTACGGTGGCTACACCTTC	CASSSPDYGGYTF
NA	TRBV6-5	NA	TRBJ1-3	TGTGCCAGCAGTCCGAGATCTTCTGGAAACACCATATATTTT	CASSPRSSGNTIYF
NA	TRBV19	TRBD1	TRBJ2-7	TGTGCCAGTAGCGGACAGGGGAGTTTCTACGAGCAGTACTTC	CASSGQGSFYEQYF
NA	TRBV15	TRBD2	TRBJ2-5	TGTGCCACCAGCCCTGACCGCGTTACCCTAGCGGGAGTCCAAGAGACCCAGTACTTC	CATSPDRVTLAGVQETQYF
few	TRBV4-1	NA	TRBJ2-3	TGCGCCAGCAGCCAAGGCGGTGGCACAGATACGCAGTATTTT	CASSQGGGTDTQYF
NA	TRBV2	TRBD1	TRBJ2-7	TGTGCCACACGACCCGGGACAGGGATATACGAGCAGTACTTC	CATRPGTGIYEQYF
NA	TRBV4-2	NA	TRBJ1-2	TGTGCCAGCAGCCAAGAATCGGTTTCGGACTATGGCTACACCTTC	CASSQESVSDYGYTF
NA	TRBV6-5	NA	TRBJ2-1	TGTGCCACCCAGACAGAATACAATGAGCAGTTCTTC	CATQTEYNEQFF
NA	TRBV5-1	NA	TRBJ2-3	TGCACCAGCAGCTTATCGGGACAAAGCACAGATACGCAGTATTTT	CTSSLSGQSTDTQYF
once	TRBV7-2	NA	TRBJ1-1	TGTGCCAGCAGCTTAGTGGGCAGTGAAGCTTTCTTT	CASSLVGSEAFF
NA	TRBV28	NA	TRBJ2-6	TGTGCCAGCAGTTCTTCAACAGCCCCTGGGGCCAACGTCCTGACTTTC	CASSSSTAPGANVLTF
NA	TRBV7-3	NA	TRBJ2-1	TGTGCCAGCAGCTTGGAGGGCCCGGCGGTTCTTCCCTACAATGAGCAGTTCTTC	CASSLEGPAVLPYNEQFF
once	TRBV5-1	NA	TRBJ2-5	TGCGCCAGCAGCTTCCCACGGGACACCTTATCGGGGCCTCAAGAGACCCAGTACTTC	CASSFPRDTLSGPQETQYF